Here is one T cell receptor (beta chain) with its context. Its antigen remains unknown. The data belong to a study of cytomegalovirus exposure and HLA in healthy donors. Overall study results and limits: When the data were analyzed later, several of the most significant clusters appeared to be linked to common viral pathogens. The study flagged some 180 TCR beta chains as cytomegalovirus-associated.

Germline V CDR1 and CDR2: MNHNS, SASEGT. This CDR3 region has 15 residues. The trim removed 5 bases at V and 4 bases at J, leaving 6 bases unmatched. PCR involved 60 Vbeta and 13 Jbeta primers. The repertoire was sequenced with immunoSEQ multiplex PCR; TCRdb's copy has only in-frame clones and lacks some. This sample carries about 89,000 clones, 75% to 90% of them seen once, and the ten largest clones take 7.4%. This TCR derives from a man aged 40-55 years in good health and CMV-seropositive. Material for sequencing was PBMCs. The gene calls are TRBV6-1 and TRBJ1-4; TRBD1 matches 8 bases. Written as DNA, the CDR3 is TGTGCCAGCAGTCCTAGGACAGGGATTAATGAAAAACTGTTTTTT. This translates into CASSPRTGINEKLFF.